This is a list of T cell receptor beta chains from one sample in a study of cytomegalovirus exposure and HLA in healthy donors. The table came from immunoSEQ multiplex PCR; TCRdb's copy has only in-frame clones and leaves some out. The sample contains 110,000 or so clones, over 70% of which appear only once. The sample consisted of PBMCs. These TCRs come from a woman in her thirties or forties in good health and CMV-seropositive. The CDR3 runs from the conserved cysteine through the conserved F or W. The order of the fields is J gene, clone size, V gene, D gene, CDR3 protein, CDR3 DNA. D genes are given only for firm matches. Clone sizes are given selectively: once, few, many, or a class where the clone is expanded.

TRBJ2-1	NA	TRBV2	TRBD2	CASSFLAGSSYNEQFF	TGTGCCAGCAGTTTCCTAGCGGGGAGCTCCTACAATGAGCAGTTCTTC
TRBJ1-2	NA	TRBV5-6	NA	CASTPLGGTPENYGYTF	TGTGCCAGCACGCCTTTGGGGGGGACGCCCGAGAACTATGGCTACACCTTC
TRBJ1-2	NA	TRBV7-2	TRBD1	CASSPALQGRNYGYTF	TGTGCCAGCAGCCCAGCGCTACAGGGGAGAAACTATGGCTACACCTTC
TRBJ2-7	NA	TRBV1	NA	CTSSQFRDFLYEQYF	TGCACCAGCAGCCAATTCCGGGACTTCCTCTACGAGCAGTACTTC
TRBJ2-3	once	TRBV18	NA	CASSPSTDTQYF	TGTGCCAGCTCACCCTCCACAGATACGCAGTATTTT
TRBJ1-4	NA	TRBV11-3	NA	CASSPGTSATNEKLFF	TGTGCCAGCAGCCCTGGGACTTCGGCAACTAATGAAAAACTGTTTTTT
TRBJ1-4	NA	TRBV15	NA	CATSRDAGSSNEKLFF	TGTGCCACCAGCAGAGATGCGGGGTCCTCTAATGAAAAACTGTTTTTT
TRBJ2-7	few	TRBV7-9	TRBD2	CASSLEAGVTSYEQYF	TGTGCCAGCAGCTTAGAAGCGGGGGTAACAAGCTACGAGCAGTACTTC
TRBJ1-4	once	TRBV6-1	NA	CASSDRRNEKLFF	TGTGCCAGCAGTGACAGGAGGAATGAAAAACTGTTTTTT
TRBJ2-7	few	TRBV19	NA	CASSIGDFTYEQYF	TGTGCCAGTAGTATAGGGGACTTCACCTACGAGCAGTACTTC
TRBJ1-6	NA	TRBV19	NA	CASSTGWDSPLHF	TGTGCCAGTAGTACGGGGTGGGATTCACCCCTCCACTTT
TRBJ2-7	NA	TRBV29-1	TRBD1	CSVARDSSYEQYF	TGCAGCGTTGCCCGGGACAGCTCCTACGAGCAGTACTTC
TRBJ1-3	few	TRBV6-1	NA	CASRKSQGGGNTIYF	TGTGCCAGCAGAAAGTCCCAGGGTGGTGGAAACACCATATATTTT
TRBJ2-1	NA	TRBV18	TRBD2	CASSPSVFAGESSYNEQFF	TGTGCCAGCTCACCGTCGGTCTTTGCGGGGGAGAGCTCCTACAATGAGCAGTTCTTC
TRBJ1-2	few	TRBV27	NA	CASSFQSPDYGYTF	TGTGCCAGCAGTTTTCAGTCTCCTGACTATGGCTACACCTTC
TRBJ1-6	NA	TRBV7-8	NA	CASSLTAVSPLHF	TGTGCCAGCAGCTTAACGGCGGTTTCACCCCTCCACTTT
TRBJ1-2	NA	TRBV10-1	NA	CASSEPGDDNANYGYTF	TGCGCCAGTAGTGAGCCAGGCGATGATAACGCTAACTATGGCTACACCTTC
TRBJ1-2	few	TRBV30	NA	CAWSRDYSGGDYGYTF	TGTGCCTGGAGTCGAGATTATTCCGGAGGGGACTATGGCTACACCTTC
TRBJ2-7	NA	TRBV5-1	TRBD1	CASSAQTGDEQYF	TGCGCCAGCAGCGCGCAGACAGGGGACGAGCAGTACTTC
TRBJ2-7	NA	TRBV19	NA	CASSISGGAPEQYF	TGTGCCAGTAGTATAAGTGGGGGGGCACCCGAGCAGTACTTC
TRBJ2-2	NA	TRBV7-3	TRBD2	CASSQRTGTSGFTGELFF	TGTGCCAGCAGCCAACGGACCGGGACTAGCGGATTCACCGGGGAGCTGTTTTTT
TRBJ1-2	NA	TRBV4-2	TRBD1	CASSQDPPGGQYGYTF	TGTGCCAGCAGCCAAGATCCGCCAGGGGGACAATATGGCTACACCTTC
TRBJ2-3	few	TRBV7-9	NA	CASSFDLTSDTQYF	TGTGCCAGCAGCTTCGATCTAACGTCAGATACGCAGTATTTT
TRBJ2-7	NA	TRBV29-1	TRBD2	CSGRTSGGLTYEQYF	TGCAGCGGTCGCACTAGCGGGGGTCTTACCTACGAGCAGTACTTC
TRBJ2-1	NA	TRBV12-5	TRBD2	CASGLVHGGRYNEQFF	TGTGCTAGTGGTTTGGTGCACGGCGGGAGGTACAATGAGCAGTTCTTC
TRBJ2-5	NA	TRBV18	NA	CASSPLVQETQYF	TGTGCCAGCTCACCACTAGTACAAGAGACCCAGTACTTC
TRBJ2-1	NA	TRBV7-9	TRBD2	CASSFGLAGGPRIYNEQFF	TGTGCCAGCAGCTTCGGACTAGCGGGAGGGCCCAGGATATACAATGAGCAGTTCTTC
TRBJ2-3	NA	TRBV5-1	TRBD2	CASSSFGLAGTTDTQYF	TGCGCCAGCAGCTCTTTCGGACTAGCGGGGACCACAGATACGCAGTATTTT
TRBJ2-1	NA	TRBV7-9	NA	CASSLIEGRGKDEQFF	TGTGCCAGCAGCTTAATCGAGGGCCGGGGTAAGGATGAGCAGTTCTTC
TRBJ2-7	few	TRBV25-1	TRBD2	CASRKAGGLYEQYF	TGTGCCAGCAGGAAAGCGGGGGGTCTTTACGAGCAGTACTTC
TRBJ1-2	once	TRBV7-9	NA	CASTSRDYGYTF	TGTGCCAGCACCTCACGGGACTATGGCTACACCTTC
TRBJ2-3	NA	TRBV5-1	TRBD2	CASRPSSGRGPDTQYF	TGCGCCAGCAGGCCCTCTAGCGGGAGGGGGCCAGATACGCAGTATTTT
TRBJ2-1	NA	TRBV7-2	TRBD1	CASSPDRGRRGNEQFF	TGTGCCAGCAGCCCAGACAGGGGGCGGAGAGGCAATGAGCAGTTCTTC
TRBJ1-5	NA	TRBV27	NA	CASSPLWAGINQPQHF	TGTGCCAGCAGCCCACTCTGGGCAGGGATCAATCAGCCCCAGCATTTT
TRBJ1-3	NA	TRBV30	NA	CAWVPQGSSGNTIYF	TGTGCCTGGGTCCCACAGGGCTCCTCTGGAAACACCATATATTTT
TRBJ2-7	NA	TRBV18	NA	CASSPPTVSYEQYF	TGTGCCAGCTCACCCCCTACAGTCTCCTACGAGCAGTACTTC
TRBJ1-2	once	TRBV2	NA	CATSTPEGYGYTF	TGTGCCACTTCGACCCCGGAGGGCTATGGCTACACCTTC
TRBJ1-2	once	TRBV27	NA	CASRPLGGYGYTF	TGTGCCAGCAGGCCCCTGGGAGGCTATGGCTACACCTTC
TRBJ2-5	NA	TRBV30	NA	CAWSAHETQYF	TGTGCCTGGAGTGCACACGAGACCCAGTACTTC
TRBJ1-1	once	TRBV5-1	NA	CASSLAAEKNTEAFF	TGCGCCAGCAGCTTGGCCGCGGAGAAGAACACTGAAGCTTTCTTT
TRBJ2-7	once	TRBV5-6	NA	CASSLVGHFYEQYF	TGTGCCAGCAGCTTGGTGGGACATTTCTACGAGCAGTACTTC
TRBJ2-7	NA	TRBV21-1	NA	CASSKAGTEAYEQYF	TGTGCCAGCAGCAAAGCCGGGACAGAAGCCTACGAGCAGTACTTC
TRBJ2-2	NA	TRBV2	TRBD1	CASSERGPSPGELFF	TGTGCCAGCAGTGAAAGGGGGCCTTCGCCCGGGGAGCTGTTTTTT
TRBJ2-1	NA	TRBV2	NA	CASKGDHNEQFF	TGTGCCAGCAAGGGGGACCACAATGAGCAGTTCTTC
TRBJ2-2	NA	TRBV9	NA	CASSEWETGELFF	TGTGCCAGCAGCGAGTGGGAGACCGGGGAGCTGTTTTTT